The TCR beta chain under discussion was sequenced for a study of cytomegalovirus exposure and HLA in healthy donors. Overall study context: Early released data had roughly 81 million unique TCRs, all coming from HLA-typed donors.

60 Vbeta and 13 Jbeta primers were used in PCR. Sequencing was performed with immunoSEQ multiplex PCR; in TCRdb, only in-frame clones are kept and a portion is missing. The repertoire holds about 93,000 clones, with 55% to 70% as singletons. CDR1 and CDR2 from the germline V gene are SGHTA and FQGNSA. With 0 bases clipped from V and 7 bases from J, the junction kept 2 bases outside the gene matches. CDR3 size: 13 residues. This chain uses TRBV7-2 with TRBJ1-1; TRBD1 matches 7 bases. Source material: PBMCs. The clonotype originates from a boy aged 5-17 years in good health and CMV-seropositive. The CDR3 DNA is TGTGCCAGCAGCTTAGCCACAGGGGTTGAAGCTTTCTTT. As protein: CASSLATGVEAFF.